This T cell receptor beta chain comes out of a study of blood T cell repertoires in COVID-19. Overall study: Researchers got acute and convalescent COVID-19 samples from the United States, Italy and Spain. The analysed material was cDNA or gDNA that came from T cells, B-cell-depleted T cells, or PBMCs.

In the authors' methods: Amplified reference gene primers provided the basis for estimating nucleated cell counts. Only in-frame clones appear in the TCRdb table, and some are missing; sequencing was by immunoSEQ multiplex PCR. That table supplies the V and J calls and clone size; D and trimming were determined from the DNA. The data contain around 130,000 clones, just under 90% of them seen just once; the ten biggest clones take up 11%. This clone was seen just once. There are 15 residues in the CDR3. V lost 2 bases and J lost 0; bases outside the gene matches: 0. Germline lookup yields CDR1 SGHDT and CDR2 YYEEEE.

This chain joins TRBV5-6 and TRBJ1-5; TRBD1 matches at 9 bases. This TCR derives from an elderly woman with acute or convalescent COVID-19. Sequencing was performed on peripheral blood. CDR3 DNA sequence: TGTGCCAGCAGCTTACAGGGGGCTAGCAATCAGCCCCAGCATTTT. This codes for CASSLQGASNQPQHF.